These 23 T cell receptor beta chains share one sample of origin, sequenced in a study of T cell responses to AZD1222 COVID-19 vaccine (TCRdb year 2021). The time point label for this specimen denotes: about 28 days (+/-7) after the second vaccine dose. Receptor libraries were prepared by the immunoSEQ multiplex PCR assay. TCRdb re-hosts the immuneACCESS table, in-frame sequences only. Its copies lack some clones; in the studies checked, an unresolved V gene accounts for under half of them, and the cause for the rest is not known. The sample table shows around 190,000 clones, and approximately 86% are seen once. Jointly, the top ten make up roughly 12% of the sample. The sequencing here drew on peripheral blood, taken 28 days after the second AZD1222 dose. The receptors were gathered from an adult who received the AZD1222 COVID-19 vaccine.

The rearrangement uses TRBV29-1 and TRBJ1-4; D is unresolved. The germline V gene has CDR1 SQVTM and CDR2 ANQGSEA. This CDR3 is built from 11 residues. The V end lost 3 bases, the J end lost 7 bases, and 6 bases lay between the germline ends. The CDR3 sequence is CSVEDPEKLFF. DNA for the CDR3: TGCAGCGTTGAGGATCCTGAAAAACTGTTTTTT.

CDR3 sequence (DNA): TGCGCCAGCAGCTTGGTTCAGCAGAACACCGGGGAGCTGTTTTTT. Translating gives CASSLVQQNTGELFF. J is TRBJ2-2 and V is TRBV5-1; D remains ambiguous. Germline-derived CDR1 and CDR2 are SGHRS and YFSETQ. This CDR3 has 15 residues. V was clipped by 0 bases and J by 1 base, with 7 bases between them.

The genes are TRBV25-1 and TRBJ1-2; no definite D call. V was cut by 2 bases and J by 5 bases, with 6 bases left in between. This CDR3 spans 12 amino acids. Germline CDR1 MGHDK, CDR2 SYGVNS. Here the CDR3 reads CASSEHGYGYTF. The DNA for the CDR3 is TGTGCCAGCAGTGAACACGGGTATGGCTACACCTTC.

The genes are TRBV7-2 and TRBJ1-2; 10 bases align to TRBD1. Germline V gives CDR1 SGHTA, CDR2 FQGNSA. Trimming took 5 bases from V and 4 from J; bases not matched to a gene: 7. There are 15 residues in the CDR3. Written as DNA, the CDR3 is TGTGCCAGCAGCACCCCGGGACAGGGGAGCTATGGCTACACCTTC. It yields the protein CASSTPGQGSYGYTF.

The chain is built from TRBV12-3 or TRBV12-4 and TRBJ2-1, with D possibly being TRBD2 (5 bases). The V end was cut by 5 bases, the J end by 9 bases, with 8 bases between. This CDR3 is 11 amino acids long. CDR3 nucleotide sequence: TGTGCCAGCAGTCGGAGGACTGAGCAGTTCTTC. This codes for CASSRRTEQFF.

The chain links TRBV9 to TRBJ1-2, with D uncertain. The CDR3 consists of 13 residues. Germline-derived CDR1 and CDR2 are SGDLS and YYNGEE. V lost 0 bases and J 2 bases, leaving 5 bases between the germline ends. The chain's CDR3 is CASSVDSNYGYTF. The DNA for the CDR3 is TGTGCCAGCAGCGTAGACAGCAACTATGGCTACACCTTC.

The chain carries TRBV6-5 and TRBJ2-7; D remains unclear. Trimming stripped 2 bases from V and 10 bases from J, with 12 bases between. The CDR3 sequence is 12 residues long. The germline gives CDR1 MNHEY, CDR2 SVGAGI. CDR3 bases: TGTGCCAGCAGTTACGCCGGCTCCGGACAGTACTTC. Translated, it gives CASSYAGSGQYF.

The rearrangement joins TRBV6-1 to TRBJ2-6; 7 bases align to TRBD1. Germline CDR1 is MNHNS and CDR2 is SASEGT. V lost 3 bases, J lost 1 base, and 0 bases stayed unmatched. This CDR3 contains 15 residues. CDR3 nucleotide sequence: TGTGCCAGCAGTGAGACAGGGTCTGGGGCCAACGTCCTGACTTTC. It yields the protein CASSETGSGANVLTF.

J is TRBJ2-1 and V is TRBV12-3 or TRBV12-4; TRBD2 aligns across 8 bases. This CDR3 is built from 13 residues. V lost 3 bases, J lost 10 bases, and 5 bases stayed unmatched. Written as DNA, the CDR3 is TGTGCCAGCAGTTTTACTAGCGGTTACGAGCAGTTCTTC. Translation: CASSFTSGYEQFF.

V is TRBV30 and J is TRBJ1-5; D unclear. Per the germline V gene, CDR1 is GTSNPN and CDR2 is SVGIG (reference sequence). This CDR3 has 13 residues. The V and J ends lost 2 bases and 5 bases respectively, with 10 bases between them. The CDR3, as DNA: TGTGCCTGGAGTCCTCTCCCCGATCAGCCCCAGCATTTT. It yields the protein CAWSPLPDQPQHF.

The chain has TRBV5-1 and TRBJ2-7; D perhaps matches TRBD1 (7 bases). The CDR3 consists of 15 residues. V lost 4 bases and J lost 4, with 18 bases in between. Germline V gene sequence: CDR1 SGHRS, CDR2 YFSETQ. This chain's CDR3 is CASSTGDSRGYEQYF. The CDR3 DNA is TGCGCCAGCAGCACCGGGGACAGCCGGGGGTACGAGCAGTACTTC.

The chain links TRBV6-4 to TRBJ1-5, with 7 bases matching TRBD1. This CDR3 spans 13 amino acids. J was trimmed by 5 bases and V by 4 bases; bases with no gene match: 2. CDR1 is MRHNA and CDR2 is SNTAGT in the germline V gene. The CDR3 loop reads CASSADRDQPQHF. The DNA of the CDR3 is TGTGCCAGCAGTGCAGACAGGGATCAGCCCCAGCATTTT.

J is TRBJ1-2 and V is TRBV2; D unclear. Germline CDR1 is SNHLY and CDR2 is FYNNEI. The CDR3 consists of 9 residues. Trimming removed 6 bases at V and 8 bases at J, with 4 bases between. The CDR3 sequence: CASREGYTF. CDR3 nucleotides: TGTGCCAGCAGGGAGGGCTACACCTTC.

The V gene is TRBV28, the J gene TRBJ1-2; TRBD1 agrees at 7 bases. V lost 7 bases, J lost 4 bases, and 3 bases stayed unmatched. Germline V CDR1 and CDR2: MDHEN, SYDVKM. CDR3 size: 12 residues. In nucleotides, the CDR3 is TGTGCCAGCACCCGGACAGGCTATGGCTACACCTTC. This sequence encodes CASTRTGYGYTF.

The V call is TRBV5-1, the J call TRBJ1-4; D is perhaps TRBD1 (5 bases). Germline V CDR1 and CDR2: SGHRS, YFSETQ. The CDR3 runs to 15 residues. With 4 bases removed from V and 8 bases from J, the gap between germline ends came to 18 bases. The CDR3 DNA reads TGCGCCAGCAGCACCTCCGGGACCGCGGTCGAAAAACTGTTTTTT. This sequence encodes CASSTSGTAVEKLFF.

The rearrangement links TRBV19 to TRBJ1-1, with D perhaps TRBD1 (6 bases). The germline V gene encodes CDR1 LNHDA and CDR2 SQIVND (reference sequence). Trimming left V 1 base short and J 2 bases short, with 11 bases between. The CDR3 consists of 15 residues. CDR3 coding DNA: TGTGCCAGTAGTATAGGCACCGGGACAAACACTGAAGCTTTCTTT. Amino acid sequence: CASSIGTGTNTEAFF.

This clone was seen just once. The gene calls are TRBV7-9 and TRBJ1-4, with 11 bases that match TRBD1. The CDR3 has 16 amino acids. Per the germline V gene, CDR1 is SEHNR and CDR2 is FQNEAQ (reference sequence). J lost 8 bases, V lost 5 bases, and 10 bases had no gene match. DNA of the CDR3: TGTGCCAGCAGCCCGGACCGGACAGGGGGCGCAGAAAAACTGTTTTTT. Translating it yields CASSPDRTGGAEKLFF.

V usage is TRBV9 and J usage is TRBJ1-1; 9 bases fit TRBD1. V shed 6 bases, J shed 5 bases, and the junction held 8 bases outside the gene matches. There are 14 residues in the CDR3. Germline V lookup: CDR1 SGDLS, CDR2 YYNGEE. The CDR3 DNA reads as TGTGCCAGCACCACCGGGACAGGGTTAACTGAAGCTTTCTTT. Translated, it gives CASTTGTGLTEAFF.

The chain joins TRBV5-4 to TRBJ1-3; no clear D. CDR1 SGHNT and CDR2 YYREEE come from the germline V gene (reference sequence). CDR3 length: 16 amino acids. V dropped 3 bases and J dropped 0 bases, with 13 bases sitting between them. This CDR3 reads CASSSPRGNSGNTIYF. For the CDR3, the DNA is TGTGCCAGCAGCTCCCCGAGAGGTAACTCTGGAAACACCATATATTTT.

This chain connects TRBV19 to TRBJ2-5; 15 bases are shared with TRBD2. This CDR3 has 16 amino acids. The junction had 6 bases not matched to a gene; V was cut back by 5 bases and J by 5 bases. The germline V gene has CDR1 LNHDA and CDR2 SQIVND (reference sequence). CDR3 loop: CASSRTSGGAGETQYF. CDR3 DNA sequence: TGTGCCAGTAGTCGGACTAGCGGGGGGGCCGGCGAGACCCAGTACTTC.

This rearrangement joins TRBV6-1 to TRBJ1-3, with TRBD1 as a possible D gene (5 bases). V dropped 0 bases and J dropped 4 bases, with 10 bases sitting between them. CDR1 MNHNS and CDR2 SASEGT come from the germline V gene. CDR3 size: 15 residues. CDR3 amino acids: CASSEASGTGNTIYF. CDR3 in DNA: TGTGCCAGCAGTGAAGCGTCGGGGACGGGAAACACCATATATTTT.

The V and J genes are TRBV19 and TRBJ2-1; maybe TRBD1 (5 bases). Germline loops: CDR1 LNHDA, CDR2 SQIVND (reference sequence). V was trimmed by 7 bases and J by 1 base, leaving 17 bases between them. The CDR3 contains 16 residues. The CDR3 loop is CASIGEGVWSYNEQFF. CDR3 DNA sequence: TGTGCCAGTATCGGTGAAGGGGTTTGGTCCTACAATGAGCAGTTCTTC.

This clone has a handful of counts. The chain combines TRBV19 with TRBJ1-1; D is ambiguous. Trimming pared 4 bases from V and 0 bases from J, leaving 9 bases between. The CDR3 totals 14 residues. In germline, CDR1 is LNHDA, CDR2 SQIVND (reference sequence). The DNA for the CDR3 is TGTGCCAGTAGTAGATCAACATTGAACACTGAAGCTTTCTTT. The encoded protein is CASSRSTLNTEAFF. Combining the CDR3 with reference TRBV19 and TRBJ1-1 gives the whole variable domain DGGITQSPKYLFRKEGQNVTLSCEQNLNHDAMYWYRQDPGQGLRLIYYSQIVNDFQKGDIAEGYSVSREKKESFPLTVTSAQKNPTAFYLCASSRSTLNTEAFFGQGTRLTVV.